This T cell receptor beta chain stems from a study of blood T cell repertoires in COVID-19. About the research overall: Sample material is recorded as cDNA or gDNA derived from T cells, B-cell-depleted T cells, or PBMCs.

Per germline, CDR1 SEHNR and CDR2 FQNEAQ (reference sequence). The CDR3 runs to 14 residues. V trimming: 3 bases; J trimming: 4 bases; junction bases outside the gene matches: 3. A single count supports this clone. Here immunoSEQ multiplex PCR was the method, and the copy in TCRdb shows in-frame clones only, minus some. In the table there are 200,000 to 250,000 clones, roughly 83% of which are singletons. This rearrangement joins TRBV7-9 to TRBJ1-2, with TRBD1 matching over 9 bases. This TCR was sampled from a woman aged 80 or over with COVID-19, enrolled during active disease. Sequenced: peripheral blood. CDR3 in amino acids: CASSFTGGVYGYTF. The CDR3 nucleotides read TGTGCCAGCAGCTTTACAGGGGGCGTCTATGGCTACACCTTC.